This record concerns one T cell receptor (beta chain) sequence. Which antigen it targets is not known. Base qualities were left out, and no much larger clone turns up one base away. The data belong to a study of blood T cell repertoires in COVID-19 (dated by TCRdb to the early 2020s). Some background on the complete study: Samples covering the acute and convalescent phases of COVID-19 were provided by collaborators in the United States, Italy and Spain. The material from the prospective study consisted of cDNA or gDNA derived from T cells, B-cell-depleted T cells, or PBMCs. The repertoires were released in a freely available public database intended as a resource for research on the immune response to SARS-CoV-2. Samples were obtained from the ongoing ImmuneRACE study (first 160 participants) and from roughly 1,300 subjects provided by 6 global collaborators. Deeply sampled blood TCRbeta repertoires from subjects exposed to, actively infected with, or recovered from COVID-19 were included in the dataset. Where available, HLA class I and class II types were obtained from metadata supplied by the sample provider rather than from assay-based typing. A de-identified subject ID, COVID-19 status, age in years and sex were almost always included in the sample metadata. Broad study findings and their caveats: The amount of clinical and demographic metadata varied by source and participant and was provided uncurated.

Each collaborating institution followed its own protocols to collect whole blood in K2EDTA tubes. For TCRbeta analysis, collaborator samples were shipped as frozen whole blood, as isolated PBMCs, or as DNA extracted from either sample type. TCRbeta CDR3 regions were amplified from genomic DNA by means of the immunoSEQ Assay, a bias-controlled multiplex PCR. For the original study's pipeline: The number of nucleated cells in each sample was estimated from the amplification of reference gene primers within the assay. To quantify the absolute abundance of each unique TCRbeta CDR3 rearrangement, sequence reads were collapsed and filtered. For each sample, productive Simpson clonality was calculated by taking the square root of Simpson's diversity index across productive rearrangements. Here the immuneACCESS table is served through TCRdb, limited to in-frame sequences with V and J called. Missing clones are a known gap in these copies; in checked studies unresolved V genes cover under half, and the rest lacks a known reason. V and J calls and clone size follow that table, whereas D and trimming were derived from the DNA. The sample table records some 400,000 clones; roughly four fifths of these occur just once. The ten largest clones capture around 1% of the sample.

This clonotype was sampled from a human donor with acute or convalescent COVID-19. The donor label of this sample is uncertain. Input material: peripheral blood.

The CDR3 reads as follows: CASSLNQGARGYTF. The bases are TGTGCCAGCAGTTTAAACCAGGGGGCGCGAGGCTACACCTTC. The V and J segments used are TRBV28 and TRBJ1-2, and 8 junctional nucleotides match TRBD1. The cysteine opens and the phenylalanine closes a CDR3 of 14 amino acids. The DNA shown is the 42-base CDR3, in frame from base 1. The germline V gene encodes CDR1 MDHEN and CDR2 SYDVKM. Germline trimming: 2 bases from V, 8 bases from J; junction bases outside gene matches: 7.